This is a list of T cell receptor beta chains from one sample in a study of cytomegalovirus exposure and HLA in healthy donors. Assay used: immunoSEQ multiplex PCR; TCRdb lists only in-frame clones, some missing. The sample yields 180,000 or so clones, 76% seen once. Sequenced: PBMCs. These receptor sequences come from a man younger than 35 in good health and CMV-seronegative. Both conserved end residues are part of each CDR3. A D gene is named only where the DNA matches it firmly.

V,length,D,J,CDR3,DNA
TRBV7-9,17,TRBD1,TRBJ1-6,CASSLRVSRGYNSPLHF,TGTGCCAGCAGCTTAAGGGTCAGCAGGGGGTATAATTCACCCCTCCACTTT
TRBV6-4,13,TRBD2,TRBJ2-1,CASRGGPFNEQFF,TGTGCCAGCCGGGGGGGACCATTCAATGAGCAGTTCTTC
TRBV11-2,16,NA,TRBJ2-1,CASSLEGGVQDNEQFF,TGTGCCAGCAGCTTAGAGGGCGGGGTCCAAGACAATGAGCAGTTCTTC
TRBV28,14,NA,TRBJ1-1,CASEPPGENTEAFF,TGTGCCAGCGAACCCCCAGGGGAGAACACTGAAGCTTTCTTT
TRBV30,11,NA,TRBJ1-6,CAWTYNSPLHF,TGTGCCTGGACTTATAATTCACCCCTCCACTTT
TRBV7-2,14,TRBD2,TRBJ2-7,CASSSGLAGGEQYF,TGTGCCAGCAGCTCCGGACTAGCGGGGGGCGAGCAGTACTTC
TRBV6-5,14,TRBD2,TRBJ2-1,CASIPLSGRDEQFF,TGTGCCAGCATCCCCCTTAGCGGGCGAGATGAGCAGTTCTTC
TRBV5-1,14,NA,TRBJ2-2,CASSPDWDTGELFF,TGCGCCAGCAGCCCGGACTGGGACACCGGGGAGCTGTTTTTT
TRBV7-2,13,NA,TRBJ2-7,CASSLASGGEQYF,TGTGCCAGCAGCTTAGCTTCCGGGGGCGAGCAGTACTTC
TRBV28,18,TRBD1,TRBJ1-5,CASSFRTGETYSNQPQHF,TGTGCCAGCAGTTTTAGGACAGGGGAGACATATAGCAATCAGCCCCAGCATTTT